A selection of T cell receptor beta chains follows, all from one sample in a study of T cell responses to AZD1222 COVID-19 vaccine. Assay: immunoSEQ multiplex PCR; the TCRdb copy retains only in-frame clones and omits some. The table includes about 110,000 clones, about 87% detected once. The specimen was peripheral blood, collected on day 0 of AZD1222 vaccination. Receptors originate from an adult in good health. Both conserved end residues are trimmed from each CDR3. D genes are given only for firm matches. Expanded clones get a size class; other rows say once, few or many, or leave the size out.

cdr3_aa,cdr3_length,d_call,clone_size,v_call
ASSVDRYQETQY,12,TRBD1,NA,TRBV5-1
ASSQGERLYGYT,12,NA,NA,TRBV4-2
ASSIWGASNQPQH,13,NA,NA,TRBV19
ASSPWVGDQPQH,12,NA,NA,TRBV3-1/TRBV3-2
ASSPRGTTNTGELF,14,TRBD2,NA,TRBV5-4
ASSSSGTGEQF,11,TRBD2,NA,TRBV6-5
ATIPGNTIY,9,NA,NA,TRBV30
AWSVLPDSGANVLT,14,NA,few,TRBV30
ASSSLYEQY,9,NA,NA,TRBV12-3/TRBV12-4
ASSPSPFGNQPQH,13,NA,NA,TRBV5-5
ASSLSMFYNEQF,12,NA,NA,TRBV2
ASSLSRTAGNNEQF,14,NA,NA,TRBV7-2
ASSIDRGPQDTQY,13,NA,NA,TRBV19
ASSIGVYTEAF,11,NA,few,TRBV19
ASSQGGAYYEQY,12,NA,NA,TRBV4-1
ASSSGVLGYT,10,NA,NA,TRBV28
ASSSPGQGLTDTQY,14,TRBD1,NA,TRBV19
AISEGENYGYT,11,NA,NA,TRBV10-3
ASSPPPTGTEQF,12,NA,NA,TRBV7-2
AWSTGLTTLNLGNQPQH,17,NA,few,TRBV30
AWSSTGGTEAF,11,TRBD1,NA,TRBV30
ASSQPGQGKNIQY,13,TRBD1,NA,TRBV4-1
ASSFYRDRTSHTEAF,15,TRBD1,NA,TRBV7-8
ASSLDRGSYEQY,12,TRBD1,once,TRBV2
ASSDGPRGNTIY,12,NA,NA,TRBV9
ASSPPERQKQY,11,NA,NA,TRBV6-5
ASSRTGGYGGELF,13,TRBD1,NA,TRBV6-5
ASSLGAGGPKNTGELF,16,TRBD2,NA,TRBV11-2
AWSVPGAGYT,10,NA,NA,TRBV30
ASSSINTIY,9,NA,NA,TRBV2
ASSIDLYNSPLH,12,NA,NA,TRBV19
ASSTRQGAGEKLF,13,TRBD1,few,TRBV5-1
ASISGTGFSPLH,12,TRBD1,NA,TRBV2
ASSLSGQGPNEQF,13,TRBD1,NA,TRBV5-1
ASSPLEGYT,9,NA,NA,TRBV16
ASSRPLLETQY,11,NA,NA,TRBV3-1/TRBV3-2
ASSFDRTQPSTDTQY,15,NA,NA,TRBV5-6
ASSLQAGQGSYEQY,14,TRBD1,NA,TRBV13
SVDGREVISYNEQF,14,TRBD2,NA,TRBV29-1
ASSLFDAAEAF,11,NA,few,TRBV11-2
ASTLTAGGLYGYT,13,NA,NA,TRBV19
ASSPKGQGASSGYEQY,16,TRBD1,NA,TRBV27
ASSLATSAQETQY,13,TRBD2,NA,TRBV5-1
ASSYRGGTEAF,11,TRBD1,NA,TRBV28
ASSPQDSNQPQH,12,NA,few,TRBV18
ASSLEQDYGYT,11,NA,once,TRBV5-1
ATSGTTGLNQPQH,13,NA,NA,TRBV24-1
ATSDPGQVYGYT,12,NA,NA,TRBV24-1
ASSQGVARVPTEAF,14,NA,NA,TRBV4-1
ASRSTGDSNQPQH,13,TRBD1,NA,TRBV6-5